The source of this T cell receptor (beta chain) is a study of glioma-infiltrating T cells after dendritic cell vaccination. General observations from the study: Only a small number of patients had complete blood and tumor samples. Longer survival after dendritic cell vaccination followed higher pretreatment TIL content.

Here immunoSEQ multiplex PCR was the method, and the copy in TCRdb shows in-frame clones only, minus some. The table lists more than 60,000 clones, 75% to 90% of them singletons, with less than 9.5% in the top ten. Isocitrate dehydrogenase mutation was absent in all glioblastoma patients. Note on this clone: Its antigen is undetermined.

This receptor was obtained from a human donor with glioblastoma. The sequences come from blood, collected before dendritic cell vaccination.

The DNA for the CDR3 is TGCAGTGCTGGACAGAGCACTGAAGCTTTCTTT. This gives the protein CSAGQSTEAFF. The V and J genes are TRBV20-1 and TRBJ1-1, with a tentative D call TRBD1 (6 bases). CDR1 and CDR2 from the germline V gene are DFQATT and SNEGSKA (reference sequence). Trimming removed 5 bases from V and 4 bases from J, with 8 bases in between. This CDR3 has 11 amino acids.